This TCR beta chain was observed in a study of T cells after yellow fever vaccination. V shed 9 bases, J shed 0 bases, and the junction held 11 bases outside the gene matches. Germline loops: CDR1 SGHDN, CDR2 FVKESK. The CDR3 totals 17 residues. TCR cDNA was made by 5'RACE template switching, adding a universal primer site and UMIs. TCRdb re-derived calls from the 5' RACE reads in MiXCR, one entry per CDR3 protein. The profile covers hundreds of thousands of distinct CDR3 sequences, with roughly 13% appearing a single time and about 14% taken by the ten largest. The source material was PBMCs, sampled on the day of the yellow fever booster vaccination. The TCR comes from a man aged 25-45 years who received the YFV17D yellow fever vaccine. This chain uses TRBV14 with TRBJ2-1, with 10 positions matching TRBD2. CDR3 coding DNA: TGTGCCAGGGGTCTACTAGCGGGGAATAGCTCCTACAATGAGCAGTTCTTC. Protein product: CARGLLAGNSSYNEQFF.